What follows are 12 T cell receptor beta chains derived from one specimen sequenced in a study of blood T cells in healthy people across ages. A second PCR of about 7 to 11 cycles used a sample-barcoded 5' primer and a J-beta primer mix. Each CDR3 protein gets one entry after TCRdb re-called the 5' RACE reads with MiXCR. The sample has fewer than 2 million distinct CDR3 sequences, around 42% seen once; the top ten hold 23%. The sample was blood. The origin of the receptors is a human donor in good health.

This chain links TRBV12-3 or TRBV12-4 with TRBJ2-4; TRBD1 matches 7 bases. Trimming at V came to 4 bases and at J to 13 bases, leaving 7 bases not matched to a gene. The CDR3 runs 12 residues. For the CDR3, the DNA is TGTGCCAGCAGTTCTGACCGGGACAGACAGTACTTC. It encodes CASSSDRDRQYF.

There are many counts of this clonotype. The rearrangement uses TRBV28 and TRBJ2-5, with 9 positions matching TRBD1. V lost 6 bases, J lost 5 bases, and 4 bases stayed unmatched. Germline CDR1 MDHEN, CDR2 SYDVKM. CDR3 size: 13 residues. The CDR3 DNA is TGTGCCAGCAGGACAGGGGGTTTGGAGACCCAGTACTTC. Translated: CASRTGGLETQYF.

This clonotype was seen just once. The rearrangement uses TRBV11-2 and TRBJ2-3, with 11 bases matching TRBD1. J gave up 0 bases and V 6 bases, and 5 bases lay outside the gene matches. CDR3 length: 16 residues. Germline CDR1 reads SGHAT; CDR2 reads FQNNGV. The CDR3: CASRTGQGVSTDTQYF. CDR3 nucleotides: TGTGCCAGCAGAACGGGACAGGGGGTCAGCACAGATACGCAGTATTTT.

The chain is built from TRBV5-8 and TRBJ2-2; weak D call: TRBD1 (5 bases). The V and J ends lost 2 bases and 6 bases respectively, with 14 bases between them. The CDR3 covers 15 residues. The germline V gene encodes CDR1 SGHTS and CDR2 YDEGEE. The CDR3 nucleotides read TGTGCCAGCAGCTTTAGCAGGGTACAATCCGGGGAGCTGTTTTTT. Its translation: CASSFSRVQSGELFF.

This clonotype was detected only a few times. The rearrangement links TRBV7-9 to TRBJ2-3; no reliable D call. Germline V gives CDR1 SEHNR, CDR2 FQNEAQ (reference sequence). The CDR3 length is 14 residues. Trimming removed 5 bases at V and 4 bases at J, with 13 bases between. The CDR3 sequence: CASSQMTKPDTQYF. Written as DNA, the CDR3 is TGTGCCAGCAGCCAGATGACCAAGCCAGATACGCAGTATTTT.

The chain joins TRBV10-3 to TRBJ2-4, with D possibly being TRBD1 (8 bases). With the DNA end fitting TRBJ2-7 better, the J assignment may be wrong. Germline V CDR1 and CDR2: ENHRY, SYGVKD. CDR3 size: 16 residues. As DNA, the CDR3 is TGTGCCATCAGCGCCATGGGAGGGACAGGACTTTACGAGCAGTACTTC. Its translation: CAISAMGGTGLYEQYF.

The chain links TRBV6-6 to TRBJ1-4; TRBD1 is a possible D gene (6 bases). Germline CDR1 reads MNHNY; CDR2 reads SVGAGI (reference sequence). Trimming took 3 bases from V and 5 from J, leaving 13 bases between them. CDR3 length equals 15 residues. The CDR3 here is CASSYIGGTNEKLFF. In nucleotides, the CDR3 is TGTGCCAGCAGTTATATAGGCGGGACAAATGAAAAACTGTTTTTT.

This rearrangement joins TRBV28 to TRBJ2-3; TRBD2 matches at 8 bases. The J segment lost 6 bases and the V segment lost 6 bases, leaving 14 bases of the junction unmatched. Germline loops: CDR1 MDHEN, CDR2 SYDVKM. The CDR3 is made up of 16 amino acids. CDR3 protein: CASSRRGGLLSDTQYF. The CDR3 DNA reads TGTGCCAGCAGCCGTCGGGGGGGATTACTCTCCGATACGCAGTATTTT.

The chain uses TRBV7-9 and TRBJ1-4, with D uncertain. This CDR3 comprises 14 residues. The ends were cut back, 0 bases at V and 10 bases at J, with 12 bases in the middle. Germline CDR1 is SEHNR and CDR2 is FQNEAQ (reference sequence). CDR3 sequence: CASSLASHDGKLFF. CDR3 bases: TGTGCCAGCAGCTTAGCTAGTCACGACGGAAAACTGTTTTTT. Using reference TRBV7-9 and TRBJ1-4 for the parts outside the CDR3, the full variable domain is DTGVSQNPRHKITKRGQNVTFRCDPISEHNRLYWYRQTLGQGPEFLTYFQNEAQLEKSRLLSDRFSAERPKGSFSTLEIQRTEQGDSAMYLCASSLASHDGKLFFGSGTQLSVL.

This clonotype has just a few counts. V is TRBV7-2 and J is TRBJ2-7; D call uncertain. Germline CDR1 SGHTA, CDR2 FQGNSA. The CDR3 is made up of 13 amino acids. Trimming removed 7 bases from V and 5 bases from J, with 15 bases in between. CDR3 coding DNA: TGTGCCAGCACCACTCCCGGGTTAGACGAGCAGTACTTC. It specifies CASTTPGLDEQYF.

Of note for this clonotype: This clone may be a read error of a much larger clone one base away. This rearrangement joins TRBV4-3 to TRBJ1-2; 8 nucleotides agree with TRBD1. The germline V gene has CDR1 LGHNA and CDR2 YSLEER. CDR3 length equals 16 residues. CDR3 loop: CTSSQVTGVGNYGYTF. CDR3 DNA: TGCACCAGCAGCCAAGTGACAGGGGTAGGAAACTATGGCTACACCTTC.

On this clonotype itself: One end of the junction varies from germline; a read error may be responsible. This chain uses TRBV5-1 with TRBJ2-1; 11 bases line up with TRBD2. The CDR3 covers 16 residues. CDR1 is SGHRS, CDR2 YFSETQ, per germline. CDR3 sequence reads: CASSFSSGGPYNGQFF. The CDR3 nucleotides read TGTGCCAGCAGCTTTTCTAGCGGGGGGCCCTACAATGGGCAGTTCTTC.